Presented here are 23 T cell receptor beta chains from one specimen sequenced in a study of T-cell memory formation after mild COVID-19. TCRdb re-derived calls from the 5' RACE reads in MiXCR, one entry per CDR3 protein. The profile covers about 610,000 distinct CDR3 sequences, with roughly 17% appearing a single time and roughly 7.8% taken by the ten largest. Sequencing used PBMCs or a T cell subset sorted from them (not recorded which). Receptors were obtained from an adult woman who had mild COVID-19 (a few samples of this study predate the infection). Cell type and time point are not known.

This chain links TRBV9 with TRBJ1-2, with D tentatively TRBD1 (6 bases). The CDR3 runs 13 residues. CDR1 and CDR2 (germline): SGDLS, YYNGEE. The V end lost 2 bases, the J end lost 5 bases, and 10 bases lay between the germline ends. The CDR3 spells CASSVGQTYGYTF. For the CDR3, the DNA is TGTGCCAGCAGCGTCGGACAGACGTATGGCTACACCTTC.

The rearrangement links TRBV7-2 to TRBJ2-7, with a possible D match to TRBD1 (5 bases). V lost 5 bases to trimming and J lost 0 bases, with 20 bases between them. This CDR3 spans 17 amino acids. The germline V gene encodes CDR1 SGHTA and CDR2 FQGNSA. This chain's CDR3 is CASSLRQTPNTSYEQYF. The CDR3 DNA follows: TGTGCCAGCAGCCTCAGACAGACCCCTAACACCTCCTACGAGCAGTACTTC.

This clonotype was observed many times. The chain carries TRBV7-2 and TRBJ1-1, with 7 bases identical to TRBD1. CDR1 is SGHTA and CDR2 is FQGNSA in the germline V gene. Losses at the gene ends were 3 bases for V and 4 bases for J; bases not matched to a gene: 8. This CDR3 comprises 15 residues. The CDR3 DNA reads TGTGCCAGCAGCTTCCAAAACGCAGGGGGCACTGAAGCTTTCTTT. Encoded protein: CASSFQNAGGTEAFF.

A few counts support this clonotype. This chain joins TRBV4-2 and TRBJ1-2, with D hard to call. Trimming removed 0 bases at V and 0 bases at J, with 11 bases between. CDR3 length: 16 amino acids. The germline V gene encodes CDR1 LGHNA and CDR2 YNFKEQ. This CDR3 is CASSQDATASNYGYTF. CDR3 in DNA: TGTGCCAGCAGCCAAGATGCGACGGCCTCTAACTATGGCTACACCTTC.

The chain has TRBV9 and TRBJ2-3; no reliable D call. The germline V and J ends were trimmed by 4 bases and 2 bases, with 11 bases remaining between them. The CDR3 has 14 amino acids. CDR1 is SGDLS and CDR2 is YYNGEE in the germline V gene. The CDR3 region has the DNA TGTGCCAGCAGCTTGCGTAGCCACACAGATACGCAGTATTTT. Protein product: CASSLRSHTDTQYF.

This clonotype was counted between two and nine times. The chain is built from TRBV12-3 or TRBV12-4 and TRBJ2-6, with D possibly matching TRBD1 (5 bases). The length of the CDR3 is 15 residues. The V end lost 6 bases, the J end lost 3 bases, and 12 bases lay between the germline ends. CDR3 residues: CASRQQGFGANVLTF. The CDR3 bases are TGTGCCAGCAGACAGCAGGGTTTTGGGGCCAACGTCCTGACTTTC.

The V gene is TRBV20-1, the J gene TRBJ2-1; D is unresolved. Per the germline V gene, CDR1 is DFQATT and CDR2 is SNEGSKA (reference sequence). CDR3 length equals 11 residues. Trimming removed 3 bases from V and 6 bases from J, with 6 bases in between. CDR3 nucleotides: TGCAGTGCTAGGTGGGTCAATGAGCAGTTCTTC. Its translation: CSARWVNEQFF.

Details on this clonotype: The junction does not match germline at one end; this may be a read error. The chain carries TRBV7-7 and TRBJ2-1; the D call may be TRBD1 or TRBD2 (5 bases each). This CDR3 comprises 14 residues. Germline V gives CDR1 SSHAT, CDR2 FNYEAQ (reference sequence). The CDR3, as DNA: TGTGCTAGCAGCTTATATGGGCGAGGGGATGAGCAGTTCTTC. It is translated as CASSLYGRGDEQFF.

This clonotype turned up a few times. V usage is TRBV12-3 or TRBV12-4 and J usage is TRBJ1-4, with D perhaps matching TRBD1 (6 bases). CDR3 size: 13 residues. V dropped 7 bases and J dropped 6 bases, with 12 bases sitting between them. CDR3 DNA: TGTGCCAGCAAGGGGGACGGGTATGAAAAACTGTTTTTT. It specifies CASKGDGYEKLFF.

The gene calls are TRBV2 and TRBJ1-6; D perhaps matches TRBD1 (6 bases). The germline CDR1 and CDR2 sequences are SNHLY and FYNNEI. Trimming left V 8 bases short and J 1 base short, with 15 bases between. The CDR3 loop spans 16 amino acids. The CDR3 here is CASAEDQGSYNSPLHF. The CDR3 region has the DNA TGTGCCAGCGCGGAAGACCAGGGGTCCTATAATTCACCCCTCCACTTT. Drawing the rest from reference TRBV2 and TRBJ1-6, the complete variable domain is EPEVTQTPSHQVTQMGQEVILRCVPISNHLYFYWYRQILGQKVEFLVSFYNNEISEKSEIFDDQFSVERPDGSNFTLKIRSTKLEDSAMYFCASAEDQGSYNSPLHFGNGTRLTVT.

This chain joins TRBV7-9 and TRBJ2-1; D is perhaps TRBD1 or TRBD2 (6 bases each). CDR1 is SEHNR, CDR2 FQNEAQ, per germline (reference sequence). V was trimmed by 8 bases and J by 0 bases, leaving 14 bases between them. The CDR3 runs to 15 residues. For the CDR3, the DNA is TGTGCCAGCGGGGGGACATTCCACTCCTACAATGAGCAGTTCTTC. This sequence encodes CASGGTFHSYNEQFF.

The chain is built from TRBV7-9 and TRBJ2-7; D is possibly TRBD2 (6 bases). With 5 bases removed from V and 0 bases from J, the gap between germline ends came to 14 bases. The CDR3 has 15 amino acids. CDR1 SEHNR and CDR2 FQNEAQ come from the germline V gene (reference sequence). This CDR3 is CASSPGGLASYEQYF. In nucleotides, the CDR3 is TGTGCCAGCAGCCCCGGGGGTCTGGCCTCCTACGAGCAGTACTTC. Full variable domain (rest looked up from reference TRBV7-9 and TRBJ2-7): DTGVSQNPRHKITKRGQNVTFRCDPISEHNRLYWYRQTLGQGPEFLTYFQNEAQLEKSRLLSDRFSAERPKGSFSTLEIQRTEQGDSAMYLCASSPGGLASYEQYFGPGTRLTVT.

The V call is TRBV7-9, the J call TRBJ2-1, with 8 bases matching TRBD2. V was pared by 5 bases and J by 1 base, with 7 bases of the junction left unmatched. Germline CDR1 is SEHNR and CDR2 is FQNEAQ (reference sequence). This CDR3 contains 16 residues. The CDR3 bases are TGTGCCAGCAGCACAGTAGCGGGAAATTCCTACAATGAGCAGTTCTTC. Translated, it gives CASSTVAGNSYNEQFF.

A word on this clonotype: One end of the junction fails to match germline, which may point to a read error. The J gene is TRBJ2-3, the V gene TRBV7-3, with 8 bases fitting TRBD2. The germline V gene has CDR1 SGHTA and CDR2 FQGTGA. The CDR3 contains 16 residues. The CDR3 DNA follows: TGTGCCAGCAGCCCCCGGGGGGGGCGCATCGCAGATACGCAGTGTTTT. It encodes CASSPRGGRIADTQCF.

The chain combines TRBV7-9 with TRBJ1-2; 7 nucleotides line up with TRBD1. Trimming at V came to 4 bases and at J to 3 bases, leaving 5 bases not matched to a gene. The CDR3 is made up of 14 amino acids. Germline V gene sequence: CDR1 SEHNR, CDR2 FQNEAQ (reference sequence). CDR3 loop: CASSYRGKDYGYTF. The CDR3 region has the DNA TGTGCCAGCAGCTACAGGGGAAAAGACTATGGCTACACCTTC.

This clonotype was recorded at least ten times. The chain carries TRBV20-1 and TRBJ1-1; possibly TRBD1 for D (5 bases). Germline V gives CDR1 DFQATT, CDR2 SNEGSKA (reference sequence). V dropped 2 bases and J dropped 6 bases, with 16 bases sitting between them. This CDR3 comprises 14 residues. The chain's CDR3 is CSARKTLGVPEAFF. DNA of the CDR3: TGCAGTGCTAGAAAAACTTTGGGGGTCCCTGAAGCTTTCTTT.

The table lists this clonotype with a few counts. The DNA of the CDR3 is TGCGCCAGCAGCTTCCGCCCCCAGGGGGCCACAGATACGCAGTATTTT. Translation: CASSFRPQGATDTQYF. The genes are TRBV5-1 and TRBJ2-3; TRBD1 matches 8 bases. In germline, CDR1 is SGHRS, CDR2 YFSETQ. The CDR3 totals 16 residues. The V and J ends lost 2 bases and 2 bases, in that order; junction bases with no gene match: 7.

This chain connects TRBV9 to TRBJ2-3, with D unclear. CDR3 length: 18 residues. The germline V gene has CDR1 SGDLS and CDR2 YYNGEE. Between the trimmed V and J ends, which lost 4 bases and 3 bases, there was a span of 24 bases. CDR3 sequence reads: CASSPHLVGLKLTDTQYF. The CDR3, as DNA: TGTGCCAGCAGCCCCCACCTAGTAGGTTTAAAGTTGACAGATACGCAGTATTTT.

Regarding this clonotype: Relative to the germline gene, one junction end is altered; a read error may explain this. The chain uses TRBV5-4 and TRBJ1-3; no clear D gene. There are 15 residues in the CDR3. Germline CDR1 SGHNT, CDR2 YYREEE (reference sequence). CDR3: CASSLGATPGNTIYF. The CDR3 DNA reads as TGTGCCAGCAGCTTGGGCGCGACACCTGGGAACACCATATATTTT.

The chain joins TRBV19 to TRBJ2-5, with a weak D call TRBD2 (6 bases). Germline V gives CDR1 LNHDA, CDR2 SQIVND (reference sequence). V lost 3 bases and J lost 5, with 13 bases in between. The CDR3 length is 14 residues. The CDR3 sequence: CASSISGTRETQYF. The CDR3 nucleotides read TGTGCCAGTAGTATCTCCGGGACTCGGGAGACCCAGTACTTC.

This chain uses TRBV12-3 or TRBV12-4 with TRBJ2-3; 9 bases align to TRBD1. Trimming removed 3 bases from V and 3 bases from J; junction bases left unmatched: 7. The CDR3 has 16 amino acids. The CDR3 loop reads CASSFGTGMRTDTQYF. As DNA, the CDR3 is TGTGCCAGCAGTTTTGGGACAGGGATGAGAACAGATACGCAGTATTTT.

This clonotype was counted ten times or more. The V gene is TRBV5-1, the J gene TRBJ2-5, with D perhaps matching TRBD2 (6 bases). This CDR3 comprises 15 residues. Trimming removed 2 bases from V and 0 bases from J, with 11 bases in between. CDR1 and CDR2 (germline): SGHRS, YFSETQ. CDR3 sequence reads: CASSFSTGDQETQYF. In DNA form, the CDR3 reads TGCGCCAGCAGCTTCTCCACGGGGGACCAAGAGACCCAGTACTTC.

CDR3 loop: CASSQVADTSTEAFF. CDR3 coding DNA: TGCGCCAGCAGCCAAGTGGCAGATACATCCACTGAAGCTTTCTTT. The chain employs TRBV4-1 and TRBJ1-1; no reliable D call. Deletions cut 1 base from V and 4 bases from J, with 13 bases between. There are 15 residues in the CDR3. CDR1 is MGHRA, CDR2 YSYEKL, per germline.